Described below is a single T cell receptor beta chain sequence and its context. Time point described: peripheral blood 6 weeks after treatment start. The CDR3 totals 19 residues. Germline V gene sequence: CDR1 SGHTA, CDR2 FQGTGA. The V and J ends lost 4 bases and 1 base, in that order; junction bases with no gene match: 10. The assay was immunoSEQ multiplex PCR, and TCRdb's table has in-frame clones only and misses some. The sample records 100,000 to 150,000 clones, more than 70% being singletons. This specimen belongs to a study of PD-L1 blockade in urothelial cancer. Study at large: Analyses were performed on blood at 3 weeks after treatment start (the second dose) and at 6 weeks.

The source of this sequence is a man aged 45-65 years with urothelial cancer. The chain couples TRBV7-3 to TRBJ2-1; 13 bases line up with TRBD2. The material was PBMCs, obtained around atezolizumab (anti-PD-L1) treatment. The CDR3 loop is CASSSNPGLAGTSYNEQFF. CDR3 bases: TGTGCCAGCAGCTCGAACCCGGGACTAGCGGGAACATCCTACAATGAGCAGTTCTTC.